Presented here are 30 T cell receptor beta chains from one specimen sequenced in a study of neurological immune-mediated disorders. Each CDR3 protein is one row after TCRdb ran MiXCR on the 5' RACE reads. Here the sample spans about 25,000 distinct CDR3 sequences, about an eighth being singletons. Input material: PBMCs. The receptors originated from a woman aged 35 to 49 with HTLV-1-associated myelopathy (HAM/TSP).

The rearrangement uses TRBV10-3 and TRBJ2-2; a weak D match, TRBD2 (6 bases). Deletions cut 7 bases from V and 5 bases from J, with 17 bases between. Germline V gene data show CDR1 as ENHRY and CDR2 as SYGVKD. The CDR3 runs to 15 residues. In DNA form, the CDR3 reads TGTGCCATCAATGAACTAACGGGGGATACCGGGGAGCTGTTTTTT. It yields the protein CAINELTGDTGELFF.

This clonotype was recorded many times. The rearrangement uses TRBV25-1 and TRBJ1-1; the D is unclear. Trimming took 4 bases from V and 3 from J, leaving 15 bases between them. In germline, CDR1 is MGHDK, CDR2 SYGVNS. The CDR3 totals 15 residues. The DNA of the CDR3 is TGTGCCAGCAGTGTCAGCGGTTACATGGACACTGAAGCTTTCTTT. It specifies CASSVSGYMDTEAFF.

Many counts were recorded for this clonotype. This chain links TRBV20-1 with TRBJ1-4; D gene uncertain. The germline V gene has CDR1 DFQATT and CDR2 SNEGSKA (reference sequence). Trimming pared 8 bases from V and 7 bases from J, leaving 11 bases between. This CDR3 region has 11 residues. The CDR3 loop is CSPQEGEKLFF. CDR3 nucleotides: TGCAGTCCCCAAGAGGGTGAAAAACTGTTTTTT.

Relative to its sample, this clonotype is medium-sized. V is TRBV24-1 and J is TRBJ1-1; 9 nucleotides line up with TRBD1. The germline V gene encodes CDR1 KGHDR and CDR2 SFDVKD. The CDR3 has 14 amino acids. Trimming removed 7 bases from V and 7 bases from J; junction bases left unmatched: 9. The DNA of the CDR3 is TGTGCCACCAGGGCGACAGGGGGGGCCATTGAAGCTTTCTTT. Amino acids: CATRATGGAIEAFF.

This clonotype showed up many times. J is TRBJ2-4 and V is TRBV11-2, with D unclear. The V end lost 9 bases, the J end lost 3 bases, and 12 bases lay between the germline ends. The CDR3 runs to 13 residues. CDR1 is SGHAT, CDR2 FQNNGV, per germline. The CDR3 here is CASPMDGKNIQYF. The DNA for the CDR3 is TGTGCCAGTCCGATGGATGGCAAAAACATTCAGTACTTC.

This clonotype was observed at least ten times. V gene TRBV5-1 combines with J gene TRBJ2-5; D remains ambiguous. With 0 bases removed from V and 4 bases from J, the gap between germline ends came to 13 bases. The germline CDR1 and CDR2 sequences are SGHRS and YFSETQ. This CDR3 spans 15 amino acids. CDR3 in amino acids: CASSLVGSATETQYF. In nucleotides, the CDR3 is TGCGCCAGCAGCTTGGTGGGCTCTGCGACAGAGACCCAGTACTTC.

This clonotype is medium-sized in the sample. This sequence joins TRBV9 and TRBJ1-3, with D uncertain. The CDR3 loop spans 14 amino acids. V was clipped by 0 bases and J by 7 bases, with 11 bases between them. The germline V gene encodes CDR1 SGDLS and CDR2 YYNGEE. CDR3 protein: CASSVEDRGNTIYF. CDR3 nucleotides: TGTGCCAGCAGCGTAGAGGACCGTGGTAACACCATATATTTT.

In this sample, this clonotype turned up many times. The genes are TRBV6-1 and TRBJ1-1; no clear D gene. Germline lookup yields CDR1 MNHNS and CDR2 SASEGT. Trimming left V 1 base short and J 5 bases short, with 11 bases between. This CDR3 comprises 14 residues. This CDR3 reads CASSEGPGRTEAFF. The CDR3 coding sequence is TGTGCCAGCAGTGAAGGTCCAGGTCGGACTGAAGCTTTCTTT.

This clonotype was detected ten times or more. The chain is built from TRBV7-8 and TRBJ2-1; 10 nucleotides agree with TRBD2. From germline, CDR1 is SGHVS and CDR2 FQNEAQ. J was trimmed by 12 bases and V by 1 base; bases with no gene match: 6. The CDR3 spans 14 residues. The chain's CDR3 is CASSLVSGGAGQFF. CDR3 coding DNA: TGTGCCAGCAGCTTAGTAAGCGGGGGGGCCGGGCAGTTCTTC. The full variable domain, rest sourced from reference TRBV7-8 and TRBJ2-1, is GAGVSQSPRYKVAKRGQDVALRCDPISGHVSLFWYQQALGQGPEFLTYFQNEAQLDKSGLPSDRFFAERPEGSVSTLKIQRTQQEDSAVYLCASSLVSGGAGQFFGPGTRLTVL.

In the case of this clonotype: A much larger clone lies one base from this, so it may be a read error. This chain connects TRBV5-1 to TRBJ2-3, with unresolved D. The ends were cut back, 2 bases at V and 2 bases at J, with 12 bases in the middle. This CDR3 is 15 amino acids long. Germline CDR1 and CDR2: SGHRS and YFSETQ. The CDR3 loop is CASSLYVQITDTQYF. CDR3 bases: TGCGCCAGCAGCTTATACGTACAGATCACAGATACGCAGTATTTT.

The genes are TRBV20-1 and TRBJ1-1; D may be TRBD1 (6 bases). V was pared by 0 bases and J by 6 bases, with 17 bases between. CDR1 and CDR2 (germline): DFQATT, SNEGSKA (reference sequence). CDR3 length: 15 amino acids. The CDR3 DNA is TGCAGTGCTAGAGAGCAGGGGCGAAGGCACCCTGAAGCTTTCTTT. Translating gives CSAREQGRRHPEAFF.

This clonotype was picked up many times. The genes are TRBV28 and TRBJ2-7; weak D call: TRBD2 (7 bases). Germline V gives CDR1 MDHEN, CDR2 SYDVKM. Trimming took 4 bases from V and 4 from J, leaving 14 bases between them. This CDR3 has 14 residues. CDR3 DNA: TGTGCCAGCAGTTGGGGGGGGCAGAGGTACGAGCAGTACTTC. Encoded protein: CASSWGGQRYEQYF.

This clonotype was recorded at least ten times. V usage is TRBV3-1 and J usage is TRBJ2-3; tentative D call: TRBD2 (6 bases). This CDR3 has 19 residues. CDR1 and CDR2 (germline): LGHDT, YNNKEL (reference sequence). Trimming shortened V by 1 base and J by 2 bases, and 22 bases separated the two germline ends. The CDR3 is CASSQVGVTGVADTDTQYF. The CDR3 DNA reads TGTGCCAGCAGCCAAGTGGGTGTGACCGGGGTAGCGGACACAGATACGCAGTATTTT.

This clonotype was observed many times. V usage is TRBV11-2 and J usage is TRBJ2-5, with 12 bases that match TRBD2. This CDR3 has 16 amino acids. Germline CDR1 SGHAT, CDR2 FQNNGV. With 5 bases clipped from V and 5 bases from J, the junction kept 9 bases outside the gene matches. The CDR3 sequence is CASSATSGGSGETQYF. For the CDR3, the DNA is TGTGCCAGCAGCGCAACTAGCGGGGGGTCGGGTGAGACCCAGTACTTC.

This clonotype showed up many times. The genes are TRBV20-1 and TRBJ2-1, with TRBD1 identical over 9 bases. J gave up 10 bases and V 0 bases, and 7 bases lay outside the gene matches. The germline CDR1 and CDR2 sequences are DFQATT and SNEGSKA (reference sequence). The CDR3 consists of 14 residues. The CDR3 coding sequence is TGCAGTGCTAGAGATCGGGACAGGGAGTCCGAGCAGTTCTTC. Translating gives CSARDRDRESEQFF.

This clonotype was seen many times. The chain is built from TRBV5-1 and TRBJ1-1; D not resolved. Germline CDR1 is SGHRS and CDR2 is YFSETQ. V lost 0 bases and J 12 bases, leaving 15 bases between the germline ends. The CDR3 covers 13 residues. The CDR3 protein is CASSLGDGSITFF. The CDR3 DNA reads as TGCGCCAGCAGCTTGGGGGATGGCAGCATAACTTTCTTT.

This clonotype was seen at least ten times. The CDR3 nucleotides read TGTGCCACCGCAACAGATACGCAGTATTTT. It translates to CATATDTQYF. The rearrangement uses TRBV6-6 and TRBJ2-3, with no clear D. Trimming took 10 bases from V and 3 from J, leaving 5 bases between them. The CDR3 is made up of 10 amino acids. Germline CDR1 is MNHNY and CDR2 is SVGAGI (reference sequence).

This clonotype rates as medium-sized (0.01 to 0.1%). The chain carries TRBV6-5 and TRBJ1-2; 9 bases agree with TRBD1. This CDR3 has 14 residues. Germline V gene data show CDR1 as MNHEY and CDR2 as SVGAGI. V was pared by 7 bases and J by 4 bases, with 7 bases of the junction left unmatched. In DNA form, the CDR3 reads TGTGCCAGCACCAAGACAGGGGGAAGCTATGGCTACACCTTC. This codes for CASTKTGGSYGYTF.

This clonotype was recorded at least ten times. The chain joins TRBV12-3 or TRBV12-4 to TRBJ1-2; 7 positions match TRBD1. Unmatched junction bases numbered 8, after V lost 7 bases and J lost 0 bases. This CDR3 region has 15 residues. In nucleotides, the CDR3 is TGTGCCAGCACCTTTAGGGGACAGTCTAACTATGGCTACACCTTC. It encodes CASTFRGQSNYGYTF.

This clonotype showed up many times. This chain uses TRBV20-1 with TRBJ1-1, with D perhaps TRBD1 (5 bases). There are 14 residues in the CDR3. Trimming stripped 1 base from V and 0 bases from J, with 9 bases between. The germline V gene encodes CDR1 DFQATT and CDR2 SNEGSKA (reference sequence). The CDR3 nucleotides read TGCAGTGCTAGAGTGGGCAGGGTGAACACTGAAGCTTTCTTT. It codes for CSARVGRVNTEAFF.

This clonotype has a count of ten or more. The rearrangement joins TRBV5-1 to TRBJ1-4; D gene unclear. Trimming shortened V by 1 base and J by 6 bases, and 7 bases separated the two germline ends. The germline CDR1 and CDR2 sequences are SGHRS and YFSETQ. The CDR3 spans 13 residues. The CDR3 DNA sequence: TGCGCCAGCAGCTTGTCGACTGATGAAAAACTGTTTTTT. This codes for CASSLSTDEKLFF.

Many counts were recorded for this clonotype. This chain connects TRBV10-3 to TRBJ1-2, with 11 bases lining up with TRBD1. The CDR3 totals 18 residues. The trim removed 4 bases at V and 4 bases at J, leaving 14 bases unmatched. Germline CDR1 and CDR2: ENHRY and SYGVKD. CDR3 sequence reads: CAISAPSRAGTGGYGYTF. In DNA, the CDR3 is TGTGCCATCAGTGCCCCATCCCGAGCCGGGACAGGGGGCTATGGCTACACCTTC.

This clonotype was observed many times. The chain employs TRBV25-1 and TRBJ2-2, with TRBD1 as a possible D gene (6 bases). Trimming pared 5 bases from V and 3 bases from J, leaving 13 bases between. The CDR3 has 15 residues. Germline CDR1 reads MGHDK; CDR2 reads SYGVNS. The CDR3 coding sequence is TGTGCCAGCAGTCCCCCGACAGGAGACACCGGGGAGCTGTTTTTT. Translation: CASSPPTGDTGELFF.

This clonotype showed up many times. The rearrangement uses TRBV18 and TRBJ1-4; tentatively, D is TRBD1 (6 bases). Trimming stripped 5 bases from V and 4 bases from J, with 11 bases between. Germline CDR1 KGHSH, CDR2 LQKENI. This CDR3 has 14 residues. The CDR3 spells CASSTDRLNEKLFF. As DNA, the CDR3 is TGTGCCAGCTCAACAGACAGGCTTAATGAAAAACTGTTTTTT.

This rearrangement joins TRBV7-2 to TRBJ2-5, with a possible D match to TRBD2 (6 bases). Germline V CDR1 and CDR2: SGHTA, FQGNSA. The CDR3 sequence is 15 residues long. Trimming cost V 5 bases and J 1 base, with 14 bases left between them. CDR3 amino acids: CASSGGGGTQETQYF. CDR3 bases: TGTGCCAGCAGCGGGGGAGGCGGAACCCAAGAGACCCAGTACTTC.

The V call is TRBV20-1, the J call TRBJ1-5; tentative D call: TRBD1 (5 bases). This CDR3 is 13 amino acids long. Deletions cut 3 bases from V and 11 bases from J, with 17 bases between. CDR1 is DFQATT and CDR2 is SNEGSKA in the germline V gene (reference sequence). CDR3 nucleotides: TGCAGTGCTAGGCGCGAGTGGGGCGAGACCCAGCATTTT. It yields the protein CSARREWGETQHF.

This clonotype was found many times. This sequence joins TRBV7-7 and TRBJ2-3, with D perhaps TRBD1 (6 bases). CDR3 size: 13 residues. The V end was cut by 5 bases, the J end by 6 bases, with 12 bases between. CDR1 is SSHAT, CDR2 FNYEAQ, per germline (reference sequence). In DNA form, the CDR3 reads TGTGCCAGCAGCATAGAAAGGGGGGATACGCAGTATTTT. Its translation: CASSIERGDTQYF. Combining the CDR3 with reference TRBV7-7 and TRBJ2-3 gives the whole variable domain GAGVSQSPRYKVTKRGQDVTLRCDPISSHATLYWYQQALGQGPEFLTYFNYEAQPDKSGLPSDRFSAERPEGSISTLTIQRTEQRDSAMYRCASSIERGDTQYFGPGTRLTVL.

This clonotype came up many times. V gene TRBV4-2 combines with J gene TRBJ2-2; D tentatively reads TRBD1 or TRBD2 (6 bases each). Germline V gives CDR1 LGHNA, CDR2 YNFKEQ. The CDR3 is made up of 16 amino acids. The ends were cut back, 0 bases at V and 6 bases at J, with 14 bases in the middle. The CDR3 sequence is CASSQEGGSLAGELFF. Here the CDR3 DNA reads TGTGCCAGCAGCCAAGAGGGGGGCTCCCTCGCCGGGGAGCTGTTTTTT.

Ten or more counts support this clonotype. This CDR3 is CSARASGGAGELFF. CDR3 in DNA: TGCAGTGCTAGAGCTAGCGGGGGAGCCGGGGAGCTGTTTTTT. The chain uses TRBV20-1 and TRBJ2-2, with 10 bases aligning to TRBD2. The length of the CDR3 is 14 residues. The germline gives CDR1 DFQATT, CDR2 SNEGSKA (reference sequence). Trimming took 1 base from V and 6 from J; bases not matched to a gene: 2.

This clonotype was counted at least ten times. The V call is TRBV7-8, the J call TRBJ2-5; TRBD2 aligns across 8 bases. The CDR3 totals 15 residues. Germline CDR1 is SGHVS and CDR2 is FQNEAQ. The ends lost 3 bases at V and 5 bases at J; junction bases unmatched: 8. CDR3 coding DNA: TGTGCCAGCAGCTTCCTTGGACTAGCAGGGGAGACCCAGTACTTC. Encoded protein: CASSFLGLAGETQYF. The whole variable domain, remainder taken from reference TRBV7-8 and TRBJ2-5, is GAGVSQSPRYKVAKRGQDVALRCDPISGHVSLFWYQQALGQGPEFLTYFQNEAQLDKSGLPSDRFFAERPEGSVSTLKIQRTQQEDSAVYLCASSFLGLAGETQYFGPGTRLLVL.